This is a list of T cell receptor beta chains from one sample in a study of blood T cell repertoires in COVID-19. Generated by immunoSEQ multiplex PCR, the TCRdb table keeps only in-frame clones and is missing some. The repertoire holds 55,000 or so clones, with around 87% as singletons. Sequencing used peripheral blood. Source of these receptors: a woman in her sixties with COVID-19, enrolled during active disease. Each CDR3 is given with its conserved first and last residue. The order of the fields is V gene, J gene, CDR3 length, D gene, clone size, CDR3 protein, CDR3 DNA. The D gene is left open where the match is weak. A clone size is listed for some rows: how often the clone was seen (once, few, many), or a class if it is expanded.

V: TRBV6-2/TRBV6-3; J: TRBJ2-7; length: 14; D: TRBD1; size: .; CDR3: CASSGTGGTYEQYF; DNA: TGTGCCAGCAGTGGAACAGGGGGGACCTACGAGCAGTACTTC
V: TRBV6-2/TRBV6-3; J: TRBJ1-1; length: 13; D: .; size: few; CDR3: CASSRRENTEAFF; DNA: TGTGCCAGCAGCAGACGGGAGAACACTGAAGCTTTCTTT
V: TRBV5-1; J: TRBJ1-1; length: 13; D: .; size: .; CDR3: CASSWEQLGEAFF; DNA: TGCGCCAGCAGCTGGGAGCAGTTGGGTGAAGCTTTCTTT
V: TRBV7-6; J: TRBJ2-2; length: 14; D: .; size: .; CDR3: CASSLVGDTGELFF; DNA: TGTGCCAGCAGCTTAGTCGGGGACACCGGGGAGCTGTTTTTT
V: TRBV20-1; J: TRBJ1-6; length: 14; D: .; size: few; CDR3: CSASYRGNNSPLHF; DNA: TGCAGTGCTAGTTATAGGGGAAATAATTCACCCCTCCACTTT
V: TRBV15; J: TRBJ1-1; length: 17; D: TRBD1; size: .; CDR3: CATSRGQGRVRYTEAFF; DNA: TGTGCCACCAGCAGAGGACAGGGGCGTGTACGGTACACTGAAGCTTTCTTT
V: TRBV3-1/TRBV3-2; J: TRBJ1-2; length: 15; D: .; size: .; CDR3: CASSPYSQGSYGYTF; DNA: TGTGCCAGCAGCCCCTACTCCCAGGGGAGCTATGGCTACACCTTC
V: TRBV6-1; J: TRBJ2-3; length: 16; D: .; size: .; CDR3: CASSEAGQYPTDTQYF; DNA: TGTGCCAGCAGTGAAGCTGGACAGTACCCAACAGATACGCAGTATTTT
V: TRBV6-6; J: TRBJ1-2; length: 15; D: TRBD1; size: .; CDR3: CASSKTGTGLYGYTF; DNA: TGTGCCAGCAGTAAGACCGGGACAGGGCTCTATGGCTACACCTTC
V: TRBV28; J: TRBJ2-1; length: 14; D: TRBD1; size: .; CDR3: CASSLVQGAGEQFF; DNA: TGTGCCAGCAGTTTGGTGCAGGGGGCAGGTGAGCAGTTCTTC
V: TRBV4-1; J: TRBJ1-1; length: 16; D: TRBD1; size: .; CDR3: CASSHPSDRSNTEAFF; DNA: TGCGCCAGCAGCCACCCGTCGGACAGGAGCAACACTGAAGCTTTCTTT
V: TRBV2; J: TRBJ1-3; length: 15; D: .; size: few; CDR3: CASSESGRPGNTIYF; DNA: TGTGCCAGCAGTGAGTCGGGGAGGCCTGGAAACACCATATATTTT
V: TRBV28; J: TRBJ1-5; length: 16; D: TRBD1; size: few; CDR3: CASSPYRGLENQPQHF; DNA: TGTGCCAGCAGCCCCTACAGGGGGCTAGAAAATCAGCCCCAGCATTTT
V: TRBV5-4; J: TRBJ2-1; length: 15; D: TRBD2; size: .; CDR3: CASSLDSGRYNEQFF; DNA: TGTGCCAGCAGCTTGGATAGCGGGCGTTACAATGAGCAGTTCTTC
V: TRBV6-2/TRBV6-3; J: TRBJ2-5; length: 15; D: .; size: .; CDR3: CASSSTGHRVKTQYF; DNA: TGTGCCAGCAGCAGTACCGGACACCGGGTGAAGACCCAGTACTTC
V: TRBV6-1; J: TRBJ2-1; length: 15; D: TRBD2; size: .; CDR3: CASSELLAVNNEQFF; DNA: TGTGCCAGCAGTGAACTCCTAGCGGTGAACAATGAGCAGTTCTTC
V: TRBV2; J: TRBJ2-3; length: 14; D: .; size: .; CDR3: CASIRSSSTDTQYF; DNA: TGTGCCAGCATACGAAGTAGCAGCACAGATACGCAGTATTTT
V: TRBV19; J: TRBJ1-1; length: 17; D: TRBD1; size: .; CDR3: CASSTRGQGGMNTEAFF; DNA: TGTGCCAGTAGTACGAGGGGACAGGGAGGGATGAACACTGAAGCTTTCTTT
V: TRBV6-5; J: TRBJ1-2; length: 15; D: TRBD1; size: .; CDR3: CASSTSGQGAKGYTF; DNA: TGTGCCAGCAGCACCTCGGGACAGGGGGCGAAGGGCTACACCTTC
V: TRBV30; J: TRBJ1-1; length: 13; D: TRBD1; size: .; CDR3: CAWSDHRGTEAFF; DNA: TGTGCCTGGAGTGATCACAGGGGCACTGAAGCTTTCTTT
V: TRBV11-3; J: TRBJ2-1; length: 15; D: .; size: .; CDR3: CACPSGLACYNEQFF; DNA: TGTGCCTGCCCCTCTGGGCTAGCATGCTACAATGAGCAGTTCTTC
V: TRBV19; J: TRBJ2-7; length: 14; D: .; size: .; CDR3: CASSAPGATYEQYF; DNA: TGTGCCAGTAGTGCTCCGGGAGCTACCTACGAGCAGTACTTC
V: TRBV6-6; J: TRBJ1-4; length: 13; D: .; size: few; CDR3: CASSLSANEKLFF; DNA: TGTGCCAGCAGCCTCTCAGCTAATGAAAAACTGTTTTTT
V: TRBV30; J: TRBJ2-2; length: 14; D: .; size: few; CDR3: CAWIRSELTGELFF; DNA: TGTGCCTGGATCCGGAGCGAACTCACCGGGGAGCTGTTTTTT
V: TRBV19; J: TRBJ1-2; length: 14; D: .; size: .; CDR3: CASSSAAVNYGYTF; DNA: TGTGCCAGTAGTAGTGCGGCGGTAAACTATGGCTACACCTTC
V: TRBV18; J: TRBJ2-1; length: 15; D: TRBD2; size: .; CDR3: CASSPPSGRRYEQFF; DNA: TGTGCCAGCTCACCACCTAGCGGGAGGCGGTATGAGCAGTTCTTC
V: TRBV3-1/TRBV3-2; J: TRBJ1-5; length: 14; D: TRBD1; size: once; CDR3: CASSQTGRNQPQHF; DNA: TGTGCCAGCAGCCAGACAGGGCGCAATCAGCCCCAGCATTTT
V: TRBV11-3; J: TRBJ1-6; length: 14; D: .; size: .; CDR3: CASSLRGGNSPLHF; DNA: TGTGCCAGCAGCTTACGGGGAGGAAATTCCCCCCTCCACTTT
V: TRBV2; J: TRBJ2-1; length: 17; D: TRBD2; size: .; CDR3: CASRVTSGPFGGNEQFF; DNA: TGTGCCAGCAGGGTAACTAGCGGCCCGTTTGGAGGCAATGAGCAGTTCTTC
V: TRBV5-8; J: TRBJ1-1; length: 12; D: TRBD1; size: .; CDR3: CASRLNRGRAFF; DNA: TGTGCCAGCAGATTAAACAGGGGGCGAGCTTTCTTT
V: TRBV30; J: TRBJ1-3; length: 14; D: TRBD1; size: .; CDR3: CAWRQGRSGNTIYF; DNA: TGTGCCTGGAGACAGGGGAGGAGTGGAAACACCATATATTTT
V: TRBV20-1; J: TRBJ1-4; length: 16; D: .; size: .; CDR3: CSASLGVSASNEKLFF; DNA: TGCAGTGCTAGTTTGGGCGTTAGCGCGTCTAATGAAAAACTGTTTTTT
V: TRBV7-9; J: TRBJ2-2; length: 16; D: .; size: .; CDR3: CASSLGAGENTGELFF; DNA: TGTGCCAGCAGCTTAGGTGCAGGGGAGAACACCGGGGAGCTGTTTTTT
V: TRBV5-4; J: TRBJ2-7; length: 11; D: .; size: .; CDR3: CASSLYYEQYF; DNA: TGTGCCAGCAGCTTGTACTACGAGCAGTACTTC
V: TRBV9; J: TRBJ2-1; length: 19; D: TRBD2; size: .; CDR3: CASIGGLAGDSSSYNEQFF; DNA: TGTGCCAGCATAGGAGGACTAGCGGGAGACTCGAGCTCCTACAATGAGCAGTTCTTC
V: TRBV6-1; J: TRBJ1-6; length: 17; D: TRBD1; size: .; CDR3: CASSEKGTASLRSPLHF; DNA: TGTGCCAGCAGTGAGAAGGGGACAGCTTCATTAAGGTCACCCCTCCACTTT
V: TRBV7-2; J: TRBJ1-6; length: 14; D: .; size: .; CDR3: CASSLDPGGSPLHF; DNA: TGTGCCAGCAGCTTAGACCCCGGAGGTTCACCCCTCCACTTT
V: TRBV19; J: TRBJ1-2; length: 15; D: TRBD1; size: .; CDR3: CASAKRTGGSEGYTF; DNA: TGTGCCAGTGCAAAGAGGACAGGGGGCTCGGAGGGCTACACCTTC
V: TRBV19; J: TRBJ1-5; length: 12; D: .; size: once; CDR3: CASRGGGQPQHF; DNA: TGTGCCAGTAGGGGGGGAGGTCAGCCCCAGCATTTT
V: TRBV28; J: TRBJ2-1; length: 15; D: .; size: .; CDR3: CASSEGGNRYNEQFF; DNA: TGTGCCAGCAGTGAGGGAGGAAACAGGTACAATGAGCAGTTCTTC
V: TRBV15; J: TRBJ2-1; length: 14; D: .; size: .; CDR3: CATSRGQEGNEQFF; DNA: TGTGCCACCAGCAGAGGTCAGGAAGGCAATGAGCAGTTCTTC
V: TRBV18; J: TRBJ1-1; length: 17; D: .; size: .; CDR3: CASSPSRGRLSDTEAFF; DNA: TGTGCCAGCTCACCTTCGAGGGGGAGATTGTCCGACACTGAAGCTTTCTTT
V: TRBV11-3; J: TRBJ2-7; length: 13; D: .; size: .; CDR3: CASSFGETYEQYF; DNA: TGTGCCAGCAGCTTCGGGGAGACCTACGAGCAGTACTTC
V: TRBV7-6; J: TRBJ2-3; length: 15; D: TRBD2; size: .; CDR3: CASSPLAAGTDTQYF; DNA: TGTGCCAGCAGCCCACTAGCGGCAGGCACAGATACGCAGTATTTT
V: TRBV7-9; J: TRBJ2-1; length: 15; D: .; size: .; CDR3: CASSPSLGVSNEQFF; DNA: TGTGCCAGCAGCCCCTCCCTAGGAGTAAGCAATGAGCAGTTCTTC
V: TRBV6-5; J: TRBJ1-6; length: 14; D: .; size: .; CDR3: CASSYRVQGSPLHF; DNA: TGTGCCAGCAGTTACAGGGTTCAGGGTTCACCCCTCCACTTT
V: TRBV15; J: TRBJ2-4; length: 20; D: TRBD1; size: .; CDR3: CATSPPPSDRGTLAKNIQYF; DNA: TGTGCCACCAGCCCCCCTCCCTCGGACAGGGGGACCCTCGCCAAAAACATTCAGTACTTC
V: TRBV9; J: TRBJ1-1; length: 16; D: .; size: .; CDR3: CASSVASGGTDTEAFF; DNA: TGTGCCAGCAGCGTAGCTTCGGGGGGTACGGACACTGAAGCTTTCTTT
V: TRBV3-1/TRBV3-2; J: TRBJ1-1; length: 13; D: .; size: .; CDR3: CASSSTGVTEAFF; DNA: TGTGCCAGCAGCTCCACGGGGGTCACTGAAGCTTTCTTT
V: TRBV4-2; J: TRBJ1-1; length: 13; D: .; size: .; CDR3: CASSQIWETEAFF; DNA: TGTGCCAGCAGCCAGATCTGGGAGACTGAAGCTTTCTTT
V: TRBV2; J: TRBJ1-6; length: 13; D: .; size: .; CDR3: CASTASYNSPLHF; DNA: TGTGCCAGCACCGCGTCCTATAATTCACCCCTCCACTTT
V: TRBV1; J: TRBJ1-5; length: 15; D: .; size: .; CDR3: CTSSRRPGWNQPQHF; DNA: TGCACCAGCAGTAGGAGACCAGGGTGGAATCAGCCCCAGCATTTT
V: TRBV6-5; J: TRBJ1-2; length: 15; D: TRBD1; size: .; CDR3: CASRATGGAGYGYTF; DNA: TGTGCCAGCAGGGCGACAGGGGGCGCAGGCTATGGCTACACCTTC
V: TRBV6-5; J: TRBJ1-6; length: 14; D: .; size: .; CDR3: CASSYSMGAQALHF; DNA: TGTGCCAGCAGTTACTCGATGGGGGCGCAGGCCCTCCACTTT
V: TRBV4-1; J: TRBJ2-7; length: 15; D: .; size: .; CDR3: CASSQVAGQGYEQYF; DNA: TGCGCCAGCAGCCAAGTAGCGGGACAGGGCTACGAGCAGTACTTC